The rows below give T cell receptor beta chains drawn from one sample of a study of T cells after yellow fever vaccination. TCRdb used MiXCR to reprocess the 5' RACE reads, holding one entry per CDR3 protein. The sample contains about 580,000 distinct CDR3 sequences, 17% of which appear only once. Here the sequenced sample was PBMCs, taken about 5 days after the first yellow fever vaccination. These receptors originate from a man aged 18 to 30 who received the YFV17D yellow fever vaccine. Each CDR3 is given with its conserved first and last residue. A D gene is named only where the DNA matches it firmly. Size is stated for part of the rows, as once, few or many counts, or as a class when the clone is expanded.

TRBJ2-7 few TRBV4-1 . TGCGCCAGCAGCCAAGGCCCAGGGATCTACGAGCAGTACTTC CASSQGPGIYEQYF
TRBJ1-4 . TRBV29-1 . TGCAGCGTGAAAACAGGGTGGGGAGAAAAACTGTTTTTT CSVKTGWGEKLFF
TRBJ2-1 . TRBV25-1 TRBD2 TGTGCCAGCAGTGAATTACGGGGGGCCTACAATGAGCAGTTCTTC CASSELRGAYNEQFF
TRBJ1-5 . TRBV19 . TGTGCCAGTAGGTATCTGCGACCTCATAGCAATCAGCCCCAGCATTTT CASRYLRPHSNQPQHF
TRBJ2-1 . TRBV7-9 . TGTGCCCGCAGCCCAAGGGCCGGGAAGGGTGCGCAGTTCTTC CARSPRAGKGAQFF
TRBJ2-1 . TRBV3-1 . TGTGCCAGCACCCCGGTGGGAGGGGGCGCGAACAATGAGCAGTTCTTC CASTPVGGGANNEQFF
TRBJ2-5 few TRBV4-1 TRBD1 TGCGCCAGCAGCCAAGATAGGTGGGACAGGGGGCCCGAGACCCAGTACTTC CASSQDRWDRGPETQYF
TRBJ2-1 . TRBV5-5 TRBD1 TGTGCCAGCAGCACTGACAGGGAAAATGAGCAGTTCTTC CASSTDRENEQFF
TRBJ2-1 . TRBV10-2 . TGCGCCAGCGCCCAGGGGGCGGGGGCGAACAATGAGCAGTTCTTC CASAQGAGANNEQFF
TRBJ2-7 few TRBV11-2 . TGTGCCAGCAGCTTATCCCGAGGGCTTCAACAGGGACCCTACGAGCAGTACTTC CASSLSRGLQQGPYEQYF
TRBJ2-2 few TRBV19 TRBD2 TGTGCCAGTAGTGGTTGGTCCTCGGGACTAGTTGGCGGGGAGCTGTTTTTT CASSGWSSGLVGGELFF
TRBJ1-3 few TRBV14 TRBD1 TGTGCCAGCAGCCAAAGCTACGGGACAGGGTCTGGAAACACCATATATTTT CASSQSYGTGSGNTIYF
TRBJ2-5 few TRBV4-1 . TGCGCCAGCAGCCAAGTCGGTCCAAAAGAGACCCAGTACTTC CASSQVGPKETQYF
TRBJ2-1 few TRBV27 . TGTGCCAGCAGTTTCATTGGCTCCTACAATGAGCAGTTCTTC CASSFIGSYNEQFF
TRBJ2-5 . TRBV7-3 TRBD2 TGTGCCAGCTGCTCCAGCGGGGGGTCCCAAGAGACCCAGTACTTC CASCSSGGSQETQYF
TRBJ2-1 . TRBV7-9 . TGTGCCAGCAGCTTTCCAGGTGTGATATACAATGAGCAGTTCTTC CASSFPGVIYNEQFF
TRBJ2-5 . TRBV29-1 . TGCAGCGTTGACAGAGGAGAGTCCCAGTACTTC CSVDRGESQYF